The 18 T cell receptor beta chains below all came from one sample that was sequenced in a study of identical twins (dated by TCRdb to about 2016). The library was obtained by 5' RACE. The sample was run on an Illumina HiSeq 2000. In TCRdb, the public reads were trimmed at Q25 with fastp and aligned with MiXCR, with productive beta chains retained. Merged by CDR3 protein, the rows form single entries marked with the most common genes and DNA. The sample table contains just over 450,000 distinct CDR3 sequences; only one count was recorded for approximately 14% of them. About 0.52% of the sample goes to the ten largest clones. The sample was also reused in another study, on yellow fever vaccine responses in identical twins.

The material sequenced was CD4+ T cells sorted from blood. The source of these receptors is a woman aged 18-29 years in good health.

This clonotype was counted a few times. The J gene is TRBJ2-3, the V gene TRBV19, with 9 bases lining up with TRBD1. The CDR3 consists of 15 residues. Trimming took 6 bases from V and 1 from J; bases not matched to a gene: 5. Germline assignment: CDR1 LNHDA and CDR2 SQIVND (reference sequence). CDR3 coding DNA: TGTGCCAGTAGAACAGGGGGCGCGGGCACAGATACGCAGTATTTT. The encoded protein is CASRTGGAGTDTQYF.

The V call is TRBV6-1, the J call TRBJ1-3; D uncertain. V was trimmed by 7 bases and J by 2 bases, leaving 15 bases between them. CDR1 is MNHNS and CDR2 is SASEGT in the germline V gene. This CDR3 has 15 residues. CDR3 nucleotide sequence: TGTGCCAGCACCCTAAGACGGACGGCTGGAAACACCATATATTTT. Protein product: CASTLRRTAGNTIYF.

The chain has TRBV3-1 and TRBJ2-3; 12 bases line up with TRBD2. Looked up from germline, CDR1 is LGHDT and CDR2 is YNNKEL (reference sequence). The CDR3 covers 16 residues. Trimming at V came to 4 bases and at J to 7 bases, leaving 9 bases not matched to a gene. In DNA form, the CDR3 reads TGTGCCAGCAGCCCATCGACTAGCGGGAGAACCAATACGCAGTATTTT. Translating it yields CASSPSTSGRTNTQYF.

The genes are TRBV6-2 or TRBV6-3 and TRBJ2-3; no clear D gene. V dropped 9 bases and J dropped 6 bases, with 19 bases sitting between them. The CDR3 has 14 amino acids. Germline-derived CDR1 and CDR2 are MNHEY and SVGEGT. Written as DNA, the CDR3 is TGTGCCAGTCTGGACCGCTCCAGAGTCGATACGCAGTATTTT. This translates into CASLDRSRVDTQYF.

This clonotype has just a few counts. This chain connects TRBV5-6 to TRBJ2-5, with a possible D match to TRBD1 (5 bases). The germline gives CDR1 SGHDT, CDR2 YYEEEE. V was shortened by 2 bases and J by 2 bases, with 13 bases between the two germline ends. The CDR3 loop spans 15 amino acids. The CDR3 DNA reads TGTGCCAGCAGCTTAATAGGGAAGGGGCAAGAGACCCAGTACTTC. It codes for CASSLIGKGQETQYF.

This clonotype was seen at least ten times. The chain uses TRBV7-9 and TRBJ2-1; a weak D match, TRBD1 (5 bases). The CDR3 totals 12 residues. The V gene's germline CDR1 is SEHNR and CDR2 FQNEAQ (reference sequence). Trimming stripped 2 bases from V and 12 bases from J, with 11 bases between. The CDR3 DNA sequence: TGTGCCAGCAGCTTAACAGCTAGGGGGCAGTTCTTC. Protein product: CASSLTARGQFF.

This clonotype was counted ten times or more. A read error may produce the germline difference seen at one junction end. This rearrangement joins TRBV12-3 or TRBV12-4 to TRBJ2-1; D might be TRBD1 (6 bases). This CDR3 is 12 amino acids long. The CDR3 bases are TGTGCCAGCAGCTTAGGGGGAATTGAGCAGTTCTTC. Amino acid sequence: CASSLGGIEQFF.

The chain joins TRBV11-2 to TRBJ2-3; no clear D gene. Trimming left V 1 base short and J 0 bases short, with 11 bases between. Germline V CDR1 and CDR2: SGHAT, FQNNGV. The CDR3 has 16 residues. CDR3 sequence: CASSLVRVWSTDTQYF. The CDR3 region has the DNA TGTGCCAGCAGCTTAGTAAGGGTTTGGAGCACAGATACGCAGTATTTT.

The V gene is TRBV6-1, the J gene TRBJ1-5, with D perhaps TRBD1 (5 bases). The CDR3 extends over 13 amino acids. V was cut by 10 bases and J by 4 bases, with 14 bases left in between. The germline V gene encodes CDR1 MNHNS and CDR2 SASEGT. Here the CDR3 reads CATGGKANQPQHF. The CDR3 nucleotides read TGTGCCACTGGGGGGAAGGCAAATCAGCCCCAGCATTTT.

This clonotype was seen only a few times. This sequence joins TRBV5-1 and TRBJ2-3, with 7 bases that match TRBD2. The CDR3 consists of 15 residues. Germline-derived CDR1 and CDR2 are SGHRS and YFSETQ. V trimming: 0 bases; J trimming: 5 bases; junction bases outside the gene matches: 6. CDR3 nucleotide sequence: TGCGCCAGCAGCTTGGAGGGAGGGCCTGTAGATACGCAGTATTTT. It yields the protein CASSLEGGPVDTQYF.

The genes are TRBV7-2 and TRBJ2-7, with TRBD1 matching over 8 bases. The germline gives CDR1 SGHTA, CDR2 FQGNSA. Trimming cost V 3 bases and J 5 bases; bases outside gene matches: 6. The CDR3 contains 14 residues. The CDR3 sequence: CASSLRQGANEQYF. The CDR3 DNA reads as TGTGCCAGCAGCTTGAGGCAGGGGGCAAACGAGCAGTACTTC. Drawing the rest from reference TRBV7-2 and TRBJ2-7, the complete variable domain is GAGVSQSPSNKVTEKGKDVELRCDPISGHTALYWYRQSLGQGLEFLIYFQGNSAPDKSGLPSDRFSAERTGGSVSTLTIQRTQQEDSAVYLCASSLRQGANEQYFGPGTRLTVT.

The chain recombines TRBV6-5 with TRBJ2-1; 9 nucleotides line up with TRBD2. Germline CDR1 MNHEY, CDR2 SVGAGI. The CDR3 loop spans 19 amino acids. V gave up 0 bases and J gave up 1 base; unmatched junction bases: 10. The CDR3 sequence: CASSYSKGSGSLSYNEQFF. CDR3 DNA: TGTGCCAGCAGTTACTCGAAGGGTAGCGGGAGTCTATCCTACAATGAGCAGTTCTTC.

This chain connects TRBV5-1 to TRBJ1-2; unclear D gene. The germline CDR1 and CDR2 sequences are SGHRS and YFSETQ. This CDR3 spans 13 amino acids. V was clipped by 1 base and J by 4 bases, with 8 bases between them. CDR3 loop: CASSLTQPYGYTF. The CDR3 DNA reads TGCGCCAGCAGCTTGACCCAGCCCTATGGCTACACCTTC.

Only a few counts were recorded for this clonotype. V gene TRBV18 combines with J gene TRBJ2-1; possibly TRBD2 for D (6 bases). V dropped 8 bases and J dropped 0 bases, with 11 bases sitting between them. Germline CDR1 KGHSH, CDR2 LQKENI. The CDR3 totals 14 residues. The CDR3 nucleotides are TGTGCCAGCCGAGCGGGCCTCTCCTACAATGAGCAGTTCTTC. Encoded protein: CASRAGLSYNEQFF.

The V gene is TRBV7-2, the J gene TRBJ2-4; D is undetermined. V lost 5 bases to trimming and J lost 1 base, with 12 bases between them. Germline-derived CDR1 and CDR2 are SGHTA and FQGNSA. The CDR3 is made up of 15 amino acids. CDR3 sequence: CASSPLKFAKNIQYF. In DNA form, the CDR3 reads TGTGCCAGCAGCCCCCTGAAGTTTGCCAAAAACATTCAGTACTTC.

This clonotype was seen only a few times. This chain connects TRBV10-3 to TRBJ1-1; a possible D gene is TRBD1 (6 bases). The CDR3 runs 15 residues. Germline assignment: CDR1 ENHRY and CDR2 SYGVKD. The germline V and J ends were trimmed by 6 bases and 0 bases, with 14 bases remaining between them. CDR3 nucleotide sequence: TGTGCCATCAGGGGGGGCGAGGGGATGAACACTGAAGCTTTCTTT. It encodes CAIRGGEGMNTEAFF.

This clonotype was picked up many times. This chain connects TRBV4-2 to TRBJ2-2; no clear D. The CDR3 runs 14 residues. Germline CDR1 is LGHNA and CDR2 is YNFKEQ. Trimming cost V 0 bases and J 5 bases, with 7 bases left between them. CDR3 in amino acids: CASSQEGRTGELFF. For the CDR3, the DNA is TGTGCCAGCAGCCAAGAAGGCCGAACCGGGGAGCTGTTTTTT.

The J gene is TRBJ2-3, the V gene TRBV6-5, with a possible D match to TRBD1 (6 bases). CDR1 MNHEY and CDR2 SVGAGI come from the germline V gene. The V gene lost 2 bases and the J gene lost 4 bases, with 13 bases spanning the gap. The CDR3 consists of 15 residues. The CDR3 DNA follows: TGTGCCAGCAGTTACAAACAGGGAATTTCAGATACGCAGTATTTT. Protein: CASSYKQGISDTQYF.